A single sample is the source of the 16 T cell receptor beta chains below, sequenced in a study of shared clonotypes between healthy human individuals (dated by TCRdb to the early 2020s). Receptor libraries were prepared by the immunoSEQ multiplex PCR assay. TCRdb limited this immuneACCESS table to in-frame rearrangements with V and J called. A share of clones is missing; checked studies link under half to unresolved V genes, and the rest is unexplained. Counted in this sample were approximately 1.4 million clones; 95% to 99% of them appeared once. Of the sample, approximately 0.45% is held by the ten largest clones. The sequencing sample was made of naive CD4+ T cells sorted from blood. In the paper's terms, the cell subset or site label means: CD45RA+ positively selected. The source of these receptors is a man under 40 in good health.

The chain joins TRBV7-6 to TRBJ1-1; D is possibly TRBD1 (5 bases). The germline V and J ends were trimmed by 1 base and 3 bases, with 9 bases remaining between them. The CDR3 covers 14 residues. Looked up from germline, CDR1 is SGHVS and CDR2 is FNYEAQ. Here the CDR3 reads CASSLGGADTEAFF. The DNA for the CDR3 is TGTGCCAGCAGCTTAGGGGGCGCCGACACTGAAGCTTTCTTT.

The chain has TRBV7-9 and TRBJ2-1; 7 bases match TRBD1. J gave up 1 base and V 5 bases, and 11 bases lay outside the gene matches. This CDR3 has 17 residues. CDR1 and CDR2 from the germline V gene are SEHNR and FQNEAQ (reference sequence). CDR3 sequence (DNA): TGTGCCAGCAGCGCTCAGGGGGAATGGAGTTCCTACAATGAGCAGTTCTTC. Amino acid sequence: CASSAQGEWSSYNEQFF.

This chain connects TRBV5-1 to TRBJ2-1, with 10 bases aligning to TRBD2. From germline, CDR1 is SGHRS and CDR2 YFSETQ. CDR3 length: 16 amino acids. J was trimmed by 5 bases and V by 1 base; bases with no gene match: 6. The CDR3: CASSLTLAGVNNEQFF. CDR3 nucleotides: TGCGCCAGCAGCTTGACCCTAGCGGGAGTAAACAATGAGCAGTTCTTC.

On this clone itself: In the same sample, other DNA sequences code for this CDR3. CDR3 nucleotides: TGTGCCAGCAGCTTAGGACCGGGCAATGAGCAGTTCTTC. It yields the protein CASSLGPGNEQFF. The chain employs TRBV11-3 and TRBJ2-1; D gene ambiguous. Trimming left V 1 base short and J 6 bases short, with 7 bases between. This CDR3 comprises 13 residues. The germline CDR1 and CDR2 sequences are SGHNT and YENEEA.

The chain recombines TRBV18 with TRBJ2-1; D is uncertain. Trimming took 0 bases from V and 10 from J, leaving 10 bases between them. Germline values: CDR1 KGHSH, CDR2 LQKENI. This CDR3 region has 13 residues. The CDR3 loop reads CASSPPGSWEQFF. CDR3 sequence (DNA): TGTGCCAGCTCACCACCTGGAAGCTGGGAGCAGTTCTTC.

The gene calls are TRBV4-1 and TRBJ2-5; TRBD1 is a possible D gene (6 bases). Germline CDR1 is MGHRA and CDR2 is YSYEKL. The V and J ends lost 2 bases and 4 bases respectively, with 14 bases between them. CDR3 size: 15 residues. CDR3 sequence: CASSQLGASGETQYF. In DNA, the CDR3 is TGCGCCAGCAGCCAACTGGGGGCATCTGGAGAGACCCAGTACTTC.

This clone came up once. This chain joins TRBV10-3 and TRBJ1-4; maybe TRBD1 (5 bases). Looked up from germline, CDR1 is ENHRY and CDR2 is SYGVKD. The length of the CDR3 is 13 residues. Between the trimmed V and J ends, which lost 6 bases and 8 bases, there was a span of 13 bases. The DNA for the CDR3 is TGTGCCATCAGGGACGGGACGGAGGAAAAACTGTTTTTT. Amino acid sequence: CAIRDGTEEKLFF.

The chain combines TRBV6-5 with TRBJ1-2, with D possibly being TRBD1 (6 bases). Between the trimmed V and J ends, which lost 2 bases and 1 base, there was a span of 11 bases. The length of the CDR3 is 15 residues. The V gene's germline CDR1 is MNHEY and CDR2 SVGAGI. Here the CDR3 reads CASSYTRTDNYGYTF. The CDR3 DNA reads TGTGCCAGCAGTTACACGAGGACAGATAACTATGGCTACACCTTC.

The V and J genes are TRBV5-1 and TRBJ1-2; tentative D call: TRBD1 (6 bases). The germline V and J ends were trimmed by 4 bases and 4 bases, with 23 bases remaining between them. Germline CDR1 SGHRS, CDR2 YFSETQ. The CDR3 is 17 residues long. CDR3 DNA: TGCGCCAGCAGCCCGGCCGCGAACAGGGCCTTTTCCTATGGCTACACCTTC. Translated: CASSPAANRAFSYGYTF.

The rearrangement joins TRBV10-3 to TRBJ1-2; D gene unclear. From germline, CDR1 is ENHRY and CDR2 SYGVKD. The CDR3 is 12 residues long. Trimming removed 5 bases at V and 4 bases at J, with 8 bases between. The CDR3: CAISLGPYGYTF. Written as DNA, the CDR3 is TGTGCCATCAGTTTGGGCCCCTATGGCTACACCTTC.

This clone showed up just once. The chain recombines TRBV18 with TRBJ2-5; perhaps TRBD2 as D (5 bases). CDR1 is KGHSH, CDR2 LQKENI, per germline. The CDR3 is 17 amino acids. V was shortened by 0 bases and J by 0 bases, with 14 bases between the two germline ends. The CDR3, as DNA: TGTGCCAGCTCACCACCGAACAGACTATACGACCAAGAGACCCAGTACTTC. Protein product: CASSPPNRLYDQETQYF.

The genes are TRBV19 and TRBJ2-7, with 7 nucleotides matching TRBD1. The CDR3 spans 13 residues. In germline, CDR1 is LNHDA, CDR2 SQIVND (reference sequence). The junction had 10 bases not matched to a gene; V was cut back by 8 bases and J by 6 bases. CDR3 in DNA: TGTGCCAGTGCGACAGGGTGGGGGACCGAGCAGTACTTC. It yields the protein CASATGWGTEQYF.

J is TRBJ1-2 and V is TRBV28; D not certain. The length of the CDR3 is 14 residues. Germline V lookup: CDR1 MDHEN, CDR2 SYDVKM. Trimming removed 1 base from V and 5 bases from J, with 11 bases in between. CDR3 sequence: CASSLLPGFYGYTF. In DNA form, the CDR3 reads TGTGCCAGCAGTTTATTGCCAGGATTTTATGGCTACACCTTC.

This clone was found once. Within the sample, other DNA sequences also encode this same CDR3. The CDR3 nucleotides read TGCAGCGTTGGGACTAGGATCACAGATACGCAGTATTTT. Translated: CSVGTRITDTQYF. The V and J genes are TRBV29-1 and TRBJ2-3; 7 nucleotides match TRBD2. Germline-derived CDR1 and CDR2 are SQVTM and ANQGSEA. This CDR3 is built from 13 residues. With 4 bases clipped from V and 2 bases from J, the junction kept 3 bases outside the gene matches.

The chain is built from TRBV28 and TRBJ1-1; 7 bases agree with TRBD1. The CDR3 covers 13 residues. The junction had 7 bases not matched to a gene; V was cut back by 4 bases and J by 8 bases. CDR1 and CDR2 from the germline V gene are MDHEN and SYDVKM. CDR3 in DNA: TGTGCCAGCAGTTCCCCCCACAGGGGAGAAGCTTTCTTT. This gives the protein CASSSPHRGEAFF.

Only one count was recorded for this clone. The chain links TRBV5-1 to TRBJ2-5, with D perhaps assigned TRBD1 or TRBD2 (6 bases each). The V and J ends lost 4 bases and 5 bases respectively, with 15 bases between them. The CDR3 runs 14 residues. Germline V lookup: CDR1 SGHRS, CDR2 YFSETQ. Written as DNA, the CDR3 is TGCGCCAGCAGCGGGGGGACACGAGTGGAGACCCAGTACTTC. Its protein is CASSGGTRVETQYF. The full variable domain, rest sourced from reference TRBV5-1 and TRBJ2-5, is KAGVTQTPRYLIKTRGQQVTLSCSPISGHRSVSWYQQTPGQGLQFLFEYFSETQRNKGNFPGRFSGRQFSNSRSEMNVSTLELGDSALYLCASSGGTRVETQYFGPGTRLLVL.